Detailed here is one TCR beta chain. The data were taken from a study of T cell changes during pregnancy in multiple sclerosis. Method: immunoSEQ multiplex PCR; TCRdb's copy keeps in-frame clones and lacks some. Here the sample spans 30,000 to 40,000 clones, about 88% being singletons. With 5 bases removed from V and 1 base from J, the gap between germline ends came to 12 bases. The CDR3 is made up of 14 amino acids. Per the germline V gene, CDR1 is SGHRS and CDR2 is YFSETQ. The sequences come from peripheral blood, collected in the third trimester of pregnancy. The receptor was derived from a female donor in good health, enrolled as a control in a pregnancy study. The V and J genes are TRBV5-1 and TRBJ2-5, with D possibly being TRBD2 (6 bases). The CDR3 is CASRPPGLQETQYF. The CDR3 coding sequence is TGCGCCAGCAGGCCACCGGGACTCCAAGAGACCCAGTACTTC.